This T cell receptor (beta chain) was sequenced in a study of cytomegalovirus exposure and HLA in healthy donors. A note on this clone: Its antigen remains unknown.

Points from the study as a whole: TCR beta V- and J-gene trimming was later associated with a missense DCLRE1C variant.

The PCR was carried out with 60 Vbeta primers and 13 Jbeta primers. Original processing methods: It was a later analysis that counted 83 million or so unique TCR beta chains, of which some 10 million were shared. Using immunoSEQ multiplex PCR, the repertoire was profiled, and TCRdb retains in-frame clones only, with some absent. V, J and clone size were drawn from that table, and D and trimming were deduced from the DNA. The sample includes about 110,000 clones, about two thirds of them seen just once. CDR1 is SQVTM, CDR2 ANQGSEA, per germline. CDR3 length: 13 amino acids. Sequencing was carried out using PBMCs. The sequence was collected from a female donor in good health and CMV-seronegative. The J gene is TRBJ2-5, the V gene TRBV29-1, with D possibly matching TRBD2 (6 bases). The J call may be wrong; the DNA end is better matched by TRBJ2-7. CDR3 region: CSVVGGSSYEQYF. CDR3 in DNA: TGCAGCGTTGTGGGGGGTAGCTCCTACGAGCAGTACTTC.